The 22 T cell receptor beta chains below were found in one sample sequenced in a study of T cell responses to AZD1222 COVID-19 vaccine. Data came from immunoSEQ multiplex PCR; TCRdb stores just in-frame clones and leaves some out. Of roughly 180,000 clones listed, approximately 87% were seen once; the top ten hold 2.5% to 3%. The starting material was peripheral blood, obtained on day 0 of MenACWY control vaccination. These receptors were collected from an adult in good health.

The chain employs TRBV7-3 and TRBJ2-5; D might be TRBD2 (5 bases). V was clipped by 5 bases and J by 5 bases, with 18 bases between them. Germline CDR1 is SGHTA and CDR2 is FQGTGA. The CDR3 covers 15 residues. The CDR3 sequence is CASSPLGTPGETQYF. The CDR3 DNA reads as TGTGCCAGCAGCCCCCTCGGTACCCCGGGGGAGACCCAGTACTTC.

V gene TRBV30 combines with J gene TRBJ1-5, with D possibly being TRBD1 (6 bases). The germline V gene has CDR1 GTSNPN and CDR2 SVGIG (reference sequence). V was shortened by 4 bases and J by 3 bases, with 16 bases between the two germline ends. This CDR3 spans 15 amino acids. The CDR3 region is CAWTVADRFNQPQHF. Written as DNA, the CDR3 is TGTGCCTGGACGGTGGCGGACAGATTCAATCAGCCCCAGCATTTT. The complete variable domain, with remaining parts taken from reference TRBV30 and TRBJ1-5, reads SQTIHQWPATLVQPVGSPLSLECTVEGTSNPNLYWYRQAAGRGLQLLFYSVGIGQISSEVPQNLSASRPQDRQFILSSKKLLLSDSGFYLCAWTVADRFNQPQHFGDGTRLSIL.

The rearrangement joins TRBV18 to TRBJ2-7; D ambiguous. The CDR3 loop spans 13 amino acids. Deletions cut 0 bases from V and 2 bases from J, with 5 bases between. The V gene's germline CDR1 is KGHSH and CDR2 LQKENI. The CDR3 DNA is TGTGCCAGCTCACCACCAGGGACCTACGAGCAGTACTTC. Protein sequence: CASSPPGTYEQYF.

This chain connects TRBV18 to TRBJ1-3; unclear D gene. Germline V gene data show CDR1 as KGHSH and CDR2 as LQKENI. The CDR3 covers 16 residues. The V end lost 2 bases, the J end lost 1 base, and 12 bases lay between the germline ends. The CDR3 sequence is CASSPSQALSGNTIYF. CDR3 in DNA: TGTGCCAGCTCACCAAGTCAAGCCCTATCTGGAAACACCATATATTTT.

This sequence joins TRBV11-1 and TRBJ1-6; D is undetermined. This CDR3 comprises 14 residues. V gave up 1 base and J gave up 10 bases, with 11 bases separating them. The germline gives CDR1 SGHAT, CDR2 FQDESV (reference sequence). The CDR3 sequence: CASSLVGEASPLHF. The CDR3 DNA follows: TGTGCCAGCAGCTTAGTCGGCGAGGCGTCACCCCTCCACTTT. The full variable domain, its missing parts supplied by reference TRBV11-1 and TRBJ1-6, is EAEVAQSPRYKITEKSQAVAFWCDPISGHATLYWYRQILGQGPELLVQFQDESVVDDSQLPKDRFSAERLKGVDSTLKIQPAELGDSAMYLCASSLVGEASPLHFGNGTRLTVT.

V is TRBV7-9 and J is TRBJ2-7; 7 positions match TRBD2. CDR1 is SEHNR and CDR2 is FQNEAQ in the germline V gene (reference sequence). The CDR3 covers 16 residues. V was pared by 4 bases and J by 9 bases, with 18 bases of the junction left unmatched. This CDR3 reads CASSSSVLAGEGAQYF. CDR3 bases: TGTGCCAGCAGCTCCAGCGTCCTGGCGGGGGAGGGCGCGCAGTACTTC.

J is TRBJ1-1 and V is TRBV6-2 or TRBV6-3; no clear D gene. The CDR3 sequence is 17 residues long. Germline loops: CDR1 MNHEY, CDR2 SVGEGT. The V gene lost 5 bases and the J gene lost 3 bases, with 22 bases spanning the gap. CDR3 nucleotide sequence: TGTGCCAGCAGTCCCCTCGGCAGTTCTGGGGTAGACACTGAAGCTTTCTTT. It yields the protein CASSPLGSSGVDTEAFF.

The V and J genes are TRBV5-8 and TRBJ1-2, with no clear D. Between the trimmed V and J ends, which lost 7 bases and 2 bases, there was a span of 3 bases. This CDR3 spans 10 amino acids. Per germline, CDR1 SGHTS and CDR2 YDEGEE. CDR3 DNA: TGTGCCAGCCAGAACTATGGCTACACCTTC. Its translation: CASQNYGYTF.

This clone is a singleton in its sample. The J gene is TRBJ1-5, the V gene TRBV6-5; perhaps TRBD1 as D (5 bases). Trimming removed 7 bases at V and 0 bases at J, with 10 bases between. The CDR3 is 14 residues long. CDR1 is MNHEY, CDR2 SVGAGI, per germline. The CDR3 coding sequence is TGTGCCAGCACCGCCCAGGGTAGCAATCAGCCCCAGCATTTT. It encodes CASTAQGSNQPQHF.

The sample holds a few counts of this clone. V and J are TRBV6-1 and TRBJ1-1; D ambiguous. This CDR3 region has 14 residues. V lost 1 base and J 1 base, leaving 7 bases between the germline ends. CDR1 and CDR2 (germline): MNHNS, SASEGT. CDR3 nucleotide sequence: TGTGCCAGCAGTGAAGAAGACACGAACACTGAAGCTTTCTTT. The encoded protein is CASSEEDTNTEAFF.

The gene calls are TRBV5-1 and TRBJ1-6, with D possibly being TRBD1 (5 bases). Trimming stripped 0 bases from V and 8 bases from J, with 12 bases between. Per the germline V gene, CDR1 is SGHRS and CDR2 is YFSETQ. The CDR3 spans 15 residues. CDR3 amino acids: CASSLDGGGDSPLHF. The DNA of the CDR3 is TGCGCCAGCAGCTTGGACGGGGGGGGTGATTCACCCCTCCACTTT. Complete variable domain (other parts from reference TRBV5-1 and TRBJ1-6): KAGVTQTPRYLIKTRGQQVTLSCSPISGHRSVSWYQQTPGQGLQFLFEYFSETQRNKGNFPGRFSGRQFSNSRSEMNVSTLELGDSALYLCASSLDGGGDSPLHFGNGTRLTVT.

CDR3 sequence: CASSYGTGVGETQYF. DNA for the CDR3: TGTGCCAGTAGTTACGGGACAGGGGTTGGGGAGACCCAGTACTTC. The chain combines TRBV19 with TRBJ2-5; 10 bases match TRBD1. V dropped 5 bases and J dropped 5; count of bases not matched to a gene: 8. This CDR3 contains 15 residues. Per germline, CDR1 LNHDA and CDR2 SQIVND (reference sequence).

V is TRBV2 and J is TRBJ2-2; possibly TRBD1 for D (5 bases). Trimming took 7 bases from V and 5 from J, leaving 14 bases between them. The germline gives CDR1 SNHLY, CDR2 FYNNEI. The length of the CDR3 is 14 residues. The CDR3 loop reads CASKKTVGTGELFF. The CDR3 DNA sequence: TGTGCCAGCAAGAAGACAGTCGGGACCGGGGAGCTGTTTTTT. The variable domain in full, completed from reference TRBV2 and TRBJ2-2, reads EPEVTQTPSHQVTQMGQEVILRCVPISNHLYFYWYRQILGQKVEFLVSFYNNEISEKSEIFDDQFSVERPDGSNFTLKIRSTKLEDSAMYFCASKKTVGTGELFFGEGSRLTVL.

The chain combines TRBV6-5 with TRBJ1-4; D is perhaps TRBD1 (6 bases). V lost 7 bases, J lost 8 bases, and 20 bases lay in between. This CDR3 has 15 residues. Per the germline V gene, CDR1 is MNHEY and CDR2 is SVGAGI. CDR3 protein: CASNHGQSGREKLFF. The CDR3 DNA follows: TGTGCCAGCAACCACGGACAGTCCGGGCGGGAAAAACTGTTTTTT.

The chain recombines TRBV30 with TRBJ1-2; 8 bases are shared with TRBD1. The CDR3 spans 13 residues. In germline, CDR1 is GTSNPN, CDR2 SVGIG (reference sequence). Unmatched junction bases numbered 3, after V lost 1 base and J lost 5 bases. For the CDR3, the DNA is TGTGCCTGGAGTGCCACAGGGGGTTATGGCTACACCTTC. It is translated as CAWSATGGYGYTF.

In this sample, this clone turned up a few times. The V gene is TRBV19, the J gene TRBJ1-2; D not certain. Germline values: CDR1 LNHDA, CDR2 SQIVND (reference sequence). V lost 0 bases to trimming and J lost 6 bases, with 8 bases between them. This CDR3 comprises 13 residues. CDR3 loop: CASSIDRLNGYTF. Written as DNA, the CDR3 is TGTGCCAGTAGTATAGATCGGCTCAATGGCTACACCTTC.

This chain connects TRBV20-1 to TRBJ2-7; D remains unclear. There are 11 residues in the CDR3. Trimming took 1 base from V and 6 from J, leaving 7 bases between them. The germline CDR1 and CDR2 sequences are DFQATT and SNEGSKA (reference sequence). CDR3 amino acids: CSARVGAEQYF. The CDR3 coding sequence is TGCAGTGCTAGAGTGGGCGCCGAGCAGTACTTC.

The J gene is TRBJ2-2, the V gene TRBV19; no clear D. This CDR3 region has 15 residues. The V end was cut by 1 base, the J end by 0 bases, with 6 bases between. From germline, CDR1 is LNHDA and CDR2 SQIVND (reference sequence). DNA for the CDR3: TGTGCCAGTAGTATAGCCCGTACGAACACCGGGGAGCTGTTTTTT. This gives the protein CASSIARTNTGELFF.

The count of this clone is one. This chain uses TRBV5-1 with TRBJ2-7; 13 nucleotides line up with TRBD2. The V gene's germline CDR1 is SGHRS and CDR2 YFSETQ. V lost 3 bases, J lost 3 bases, and 3 bases stayed unmatched. This CDR3 contains 15 residues. CDR3 loop: CASSWGLAGNYEQYF. The CDR3 coding sequence is TGCGCCAGCAGCTGGGGACTAGCGGGAAACTACGAGCAGTACTTC.

The chain combines TRBV30 with TRBJ1-1; 8 bases align to TRBD1. Germline V gene data show CDR1 as GTSNPN and CDR2 as SVGIG (reference sequence). The CDR3 consists of 14 residues. The V and J ends lost 4 bases and 1 base, in that order; junction bases with no gene match: 5. CDR3 protein: CAWNHGQGNTEAFF. CDR3 DNA sequence: TGTGCCTGGAACCACGGACAGGGGAACACTGAAGCTTTCTTT.

This chain uses TRBV6-6 with TRBJ1-5; D remains unclear. The germline CDR1 and CDR2 sequences are MNHNY and SVGAGI (reference sequence). This CDR3 spans 12 amino acids. V lost 1 base to trimming and J lost 5 bases, with 3 bases between them. This CDR3 is CASSYLYQPQHF. DNA for the CDR3: TGTGCCAGCAGTTACTTGTATCAGCCCCAGCATTTT.

This chain joins TRBV28 and TRBJ2-7; D remains ambiguous. V lost 1 base to trimming and J lost 0 bases, with 16 bases between them. The CDR3 length is 17 residues. From germline, CDR1 is MDHEN and CDR2 SYDVKM. The CDR3 DNA sequence: TGTGCCAGCAGTTTATACTCCCGGCCGAAAAGCTCCTACGAGCAGTACTTC. It codes for CASSLYSRPKSSYEQYF. Full variable domain (remainder filled in from reference TRBV28 and TRBJ2-7): DVKVTQSSRYLVKRTGEKVFLECVQDMDHENMFWYRQDPGLGLRLIYFSYDVKMKEKGDIPEGYSVSREKKERFSLILESASTNQTSMYLCASSLYSRPKSSYEQYFGPGTRLTVT.